Listed below are T cell receptor beta chains from one sample, sequenced in a study of shared T cell receptors in the human thymus. Assay: immunoSEQ multiplex PCR; the TCRdb copy retains only in-frame clones and omits some. The sample carries almost 550,000 clones, about 80% recorded once. These data also formed part of another study, on human thymus T cells.

What was sequenced was thymocytes. These receptors originate from a boy younger than two with a congenital heart defect. Each CDR3 is given with its conserved first and last residue. The D gene is left open where the match is weak. A row's size may be missing; if present it is once, few, many or a size class.

>NA|NA|TRBJ2-5|TRBV19
TGTGCCAGTAGTCAGGAACAGGGTCAAGAGACCCAGTACTTC
CASSQEQGQETQYF
>TRBD1|NA|TRBJ2-1|TRBV7-7
TGTGCCAGCAGCTTACAGGGGGCTAATGAGCAGTTCTTC
CASSLQGANEQFF
>NA|few|TRBJ2-7|TRBV5-6
TGTGCCAGCAACCTCGAGATAGCCCCCGGCATCTACGAGCAGTACTTC
CASNLEIAPGIYEQYF
>TRBD2|NA|TRBJ2-2|TRBV28
TGTGCCAGCAGTTGTAGCGGGCTTATTAACACCGGGGAGCTGTTTTTT
CASSCSGLINTGELFF
>TRBD1|NA|TRBJ2-4|TRBV29-1
TGCAGCGTCGCGACCGGGACAGGGGGGACCATTCAGTACTTC
CSVATGTGGTIQYF
>TRBD1|NA|TRBJ1-2|TRBV19
TGTGCCAGTAGTCCGGGACAGGGGAGATCTCTGTCCTATGGCTACACCTTC
CASSPGQGRSLSYGYTF
>TRBD2|NA|TRBJ2-5|TRBV4-3
TGCGCCAGCAGCCAAATACTAGCGGGAGGAGGGGCAGAGACCCAGTACTTC
CASSQILAGGGAETQYF
>TRBD1|NA|TRBJ1-2|TRBV11-2
TGTGCCAGCAGTCGTTGGACAGGGGGCTATGGCTACACCTTC
CASSRWTGGYGYTF
>TRBD1|NA|TRBJ2-5|TRBV11-3
TGTGCCAGCAGCTTAACAGGGGCACAAGAGACCCAGTACTTC
CASSLTGAQETQYF
>TRBD2|NA|TRBJ2-1|TRBV4-3
TGCGCCAGCAGCCACGTGACTAGCGTGACCATTCTCACCAATGAGCAGTTCTTC
CASSHVTSVTILTNEQFF
>TRBD2|NA|TRBJ2-1|TRBV9
TGTGCCAGCAGCCGCGGACTAGCGGGAGGTCTTTGTGAGCAGTTCTTC
CASSRGLAGGLCEQFF
>TRBD1|NA|TRBJ2-7|TRBV5-1
TGCGCCAGCAGCTTGGGACAGGGGCCCTACGAGCAGTACTTC
CASSLGQGPYEQYF
>TRBD1|once|TRBJ2-4|TRBV29-1
TGCAGCGTCGCCTGGGACAGGGCGAAAAACATTCAGTACTTC
CSVAWDRAKNIQYF
>NA|NA|TRBJ2-6|TRBV6-5
TGTGCCAGCAGTTACGAAGGGGCTGGGGCCAACGTCCTGACTTTC
CASSYEGAGANVLTF
>TRBD2|NA|TRBJ2-7|TRBV14
TGTGCCAGCGGCACTAGCGCTAACGTGAACGAGCAGTACTTC
CASGTSANVNEQYF
>NA|NA|TRBJ2-4|TRBV9
TGTGCCAGCAGCCCTGCCTTGGAGACCCCCAAGGTTCAGTACTTC
CASSPALETPKVQYF
>NA|NA|TRBJ2-6|TRBV2
TGTGCCAGCATAGAGAAAGAGACAAAGAGCTCTGGGGCCAACGTCCTGACTTTC
CASIEKETKSSGANVLTF
>NA|NA|TRBJ1-4|TRBV7-8
TGTGCCAGCAGCTCCAAACCCCCGCGTGATGAAAAACTGTTTTTT
CASSSKPPRDEKLFF
>NA|NA|TRBJ1-5|TRBV5-5
TGTGCCAGCGCCCCAGGAGGAGAGGATCAGCCCCAGCATTTT
CASAPGGEDQPQHF
>TRBD1|NA|TRBJ2-1|TRBV14
TGTGCCAGCAGCCAAGATTCGTCGACAGGGCGACGGAGCTCCTACAATGAGCAGTTCTTC
CASSQDSSTGRRSSYNEQFF
>NA|NA|TRBJ1-4|TRBV19
TGTGCCAGTAGTATCTTAAAGGGGTCAACTAATGAAAAACTGTTTTTT
CASSILKGSTNEKLFF
>TRBD2|NA|TRBJ2-1|TRBV12-5
TGTGCTAGTGGTTCCATCGACGGGAGGTCCTACAATGAGCAGTTCTTC
CASGSIDGRSYNEQFF
>NA|NA|TRBJ1-1|TRBV6-6
TGTGCCAGCAGCCACTTCCCAGGGCCTGGCACTGAAGCTTTCTTT
CASSHFPGPGTEAFF
>NA|NA|TRBJ2-5|TRBV18
TGTGCCAGCTCACCCCAGGACTGGCAAGAGACCCAGTACTTC
CASSPQDWQETQYF
>TRBD2|NA|TRBJ2-6|TRBV11-3
TGTGCCAGCAGCTTAATGGCTAGCGGAGGCGGGGCCAACGTCCTGACTTTC
CASSLMASGGGANVLTF
>TRBD2|NA|TRBJ2-3|TRBV7-9
TGTGCCAGCAGCTTAGCGATGGAGCGGGAGGATAGGGCAGATACGCAGTATTTT
CASSLAMEREDRADTQYF
>TRBD2|NA|TRBJ2-3|TRBV5-6
TGTGCCAGCAGCTTTGGGTTCAGCGGGAGGGCCCGGGGAGATACGCAGTATTTT
CASSFGFSGRARGDTQYF
>NA|NA|TRBJ2-1|TRBV27
TGTGCCAGCAGTTTCTGGCGGGGGCCCTACAATGAGCAGTTCTTC
CASSFWRGPYNEQFF
>TRBD1|NA|TRBJ2-3|TRBV9
TGTGCCAGCAGCGACCGGGACAGGGAGACAGATACGCAGTATTTT
CASSDRDRETDTQYF
>TRBD2|NA|TRBJ2-7|TRBV14
TGTGCCAGCAGCCAGAGGGATTCTTCGGCGGGAGGAGGCGAGCAGTACTTC
CASSQRDSSAGGGEQYF
>NA|NA|TRBJ1-5|TRBV19
TGTGCCAGTAGTCCCCGGGGTAGCAATCAGCCCCAGCATTTT
CASSPRGSNQPQHF
>NA|NA|TRBJ2-3|TRBV7-9
TGTGCCAGCAGCTCCCCCTTAGCGCTTGATACGCAGTATTTT
CASSSPLALDTQYF
>NA|NA|TRBJ2-3|TRBV6-5
TGTGCCAGCAGTTACTCCGACAGCTTCACAGATACGCAGTATTTT
CASSYSDSFTDTQYF
>NA|NA|TRBJ1-2|TRBV28
TGTGCCAGCAGTACAGGGTTAGACTATGGCTACACCTTC
CASSTGLDYGYTF
>TRBD2|once|TRBJ2-7|TRBV11-1
TGTGCCAGCAGCTTAAAGGTCAGACTAGCGGGAGCGACGGGCTACGAGCAGTACTTC
CASSLKVRLAGATGYEQYF
>TRBD1|few|TRBJ1-2|TRBV9
TGTGCCAGCAGCCCAGGGACAGAGACCTATGGCTACACCTTC
CASSPGTETYGYTF
>NA|NA|TRBJ1-1|TRBV27
TGTGCCAGCAGTTTATCGGGGCTCTACAGGGCTGGCCAAAACACTGAAGCTTTCTTT
CASSLSGLYRAGQNTEAFF
>NA|once|TRBJ2-7|TRBV4-2
TGTGCCAGCAGCCAAGGGCCGGGGAGCTCCTACGAGCAGTACTTC
CASSQGPGSSYEQYF
>NA|few|TRBJ2-2|TRBV16
TGTGCCAGCAGCCCTCAGCCACTGGGAGACACCGGGGAGCTGTTTTTT
CASSPQPLGDTGELFF
>NA|NA|TRBJ2-7|TRBV6-6
TGTGCCAGCAGTTCCCCAGGGGGAGGCTACGAGCAGTACTTC
CASSSPGGGYEQYF
>TRBD2|NA|TRBJ2-6|TRBV5-1
TGCGCCAGCAGCTTGATTGAAAGCGGGAGTGCTCACTCTGGGGCCAACGTCCTGACTTTC
CASSLIESGSAHSGANVLTF